This TCR beta chain was sequenced for a study of blood T cell repertoires in COVID-19 (TCRdb year 2020). As for the study more broadly: Collaborator samples came from the United States, Italy and Spain and covered acute and convalescent phases of COVID-19. The prospective study material was composed of cDNA or gDNA derived from T cells, B-cell-depleted T cells, or PBMCs. The dataset comprised deeply sampled blood TCRbeta repertoires from subjects exposed to, actively infected with, or recovered from COVID-19. The repertoires were released in a freely available public database intended as a resource for research on the immune response to SARS-CoV-2. The samples were drawn from two sources: the first 160 participants of the ongoing ImmuneRACE study, and 1,200 or so subjects contributed by 6 global collaborators. Sample metadata almost always included a de-identified subject ID, COVID-19 status, age in years and sex. HLA class I and class II types, where available, came from metadata supplied by the sample provider rather than from assay-based typing.

Comments on this clone: No cognate antigen has been identified for it. Qualities for individual bases were not recorded, and no much larger clone is one base off.

TCRbeta CDR3 regions were amplified from genomic DNA by means of the immunoSEQ Assay, a bias-controlled multiplex PCR. The published analysis was carried out like this. Within the assay, amplification of reference gene primers was used to estimate how many nucleated cells each sample contained. Sequence reads were collapsed and filtered to measure the absolute abundance of every unique TCRbeta CDR3 rearrangement. For each sample, productive Simpson clonality was calculated as the square root of Simpson's diversity index across productive rearrangements. Drawn from immuneACCESS, this table holds only the in-frame rearrangements with V and J called that TCRdb kept. Clones are partly lost; checked studies trace under half to an unresolved V gene and leave the rest unexplained. The V and J calls and clone size were taken over from that table, and D and trimming were inferred from the DNA. For this sample the table gives around 140,000 clones, of which roughly four fifths were detected only once. About 2.3% of the sample lies in the top ten.

Enrolling through a virtual design, the prospective study's participants ranged in age from about 18 to 89 years and lived across more than 20 United States geographic areas. In the prospective study, participants were assigned to cohorts based on the clinical history participants reported in a screening survey and a study questionnaire. In the prospective study, whole blood, serum and a nasopharyngeal or oropharyngeal swab were collected from each participant by mobile phlebotomists. Participants in the prospective study had the option to provide additional blood draws and questionnaires over a roughly 2-month period. Before DNA extraction, prospective study blood samples were shipped either frozen or at room temperature. Reading from cysteine to phenylalanine, the CDR3 counts 10 amino acids. Here the CDR3 DNA is all that survives: 30 bases in frame from base 1. The trim is 8 bases for V and 7 bases for J, with a gap of 6 bases between the germline ends. Looking up the germline V gene (reference sequence) yields CDR1 LNHDA and CDR2 SQIVND.

Results and caveats for the whole study, not just this receptor: The quantity of clinical and demographic metadata differed by source and by participant and was supplied without curation.

The chain couples TRBV19 to TRBJ1-3; the D gene cannot be named for sure. Sequenced: PBMCs or T cells enriched from blood (not recorded which). This receptor was taken from a man aged 35-49 years with acute COVID-19. At the DNA level, the sequence is TGTGCCAGTGGAGAGAACACCATATATTTT. It encodes CASGENTIYF.